The sequence of this TCR beta chain was determined in a study of blood T cells in healthy people across ages. Points from the study as a whole: Significant beta diversity loss was already apparent by age around 40, declining roughly linearly. Long-lived donors had more naive CD4+ cells and higher diversity than aged donors.

This CDR3 is built from 14 residues. Germline-derived CDR1 and CDR2 are DFQATT and SNEGSKA (reference sequence). J was trimmed by 3 bases and V by 4 bases; bases with no gene match: 8. A second PCR of 7 to 11 cycles used a sample-barcoded 5' primer and a J-beta primer mix. Sequencing recovered at least 3 million CDR3-containing paired-end reads from each sample. TCRdb re-called the 5' RACE reads through MiXCR, storing one row per CDR3 protein. The data show 1,500,000 or so distinct CDR3 sequences, with 35% to 45% seen just once and about 3.8% held by the top ten. Of note for this clonotype: Antigen: not known. A much larger clone lies a single base off, so this may be a read error.

The chain is built from TRBV20-1 and TRBJ1-2, with 7 bases identical to TRBD1. The TCR comes from a young woman in good health. Sequencing was done on a sample of blood. The CDR3 DNA is TGCAGTGCTACGTCGACAGGGAACCACTATGGCTACACCTTC. As protein: CSATSTGNHYGYTF.